Each of the 28 T cell receptor beta chains below was sequenced from the same sample in a study of shared clonotypes between healthy human individuals (dated by TCRdb to the early 2020s). Library preparation employed the immunoSEQ multiplex PCR assay. This is the immuneACCESS table as TCRdb keeps it, with only in-frame sequences that have V and J called. A part of the clones is gone; compared with another copy, unresolved V genes explain less than half, and the rest is unexplained. Here the sample has about 1.1 million clones; about 72% occur a single time. The ten biggest clones cover almost 0.9% of the sample. Sequencing was done on a sample of memory CD4+ T cells from PBMCs. Interpreted using the paper, the cell subset or site label stands for: CD45RA-negative fraction. The receptors shown here come from a man younger than 35 in good health. Some clones in this sample may be carry-over from other donors' samples.

The rearrangement joins TRBV11-2 to TRBJ1-4, with D tentatively TRBD1 (6 bases). The CDR3 length is 15 residues. Trimming left V 5 bases short and J 3 bases short, with 13 bases between. Germline V gives CDR1 SGHAT, CDR2 FQNNGV. CDR3 sequence reads: CASSPSGAANEKLFF. The CDR3 DNA reads TGTGCCAGCAGCCCATCAGGGGCCGCTAATGAAAAACTGTTTTTT.

Comment on this clone: The sample contains more than one DNA sequence encoding this CDR3. This rearrangement joins TRBV5-1 to TRBJ1-3, with D possibly being TRBD1 (6 bases). V lost 4 bases and J lost 4, with 12 bases in between. CDR1 and CDR2 from the germline V gene are SGHRS and YFSETQ. This CDR3 comprises 14 residues. In DNA form, the CDR3 reads TGCGCCAGCAGCCAGGACAGCTCAGGAAACACCATATATTTT. Translated: CASSQDSSGNTIYF.

V usage is TRBV5-4 and J usage is TRBJ1-2, with no clear D. This CDR3 region has 14 residues. V lost 4 bases, J lost 2 bases, and 12 bases lay in between. Looked up from germline, CDR1 is SGHNT and CDR2 is YYREEE (reference sequence). In DNA form, the CDR3 reads TGTGCCAGCAGCAGTGGAGGGTTGAACTATGGCTACACCTTC. Amino acids: CASSSGGLNYGYTF. Using reference TRBV5-4 and TRBJ1-2 for the parts outside the CDR3, the full variable domain is ETGVTQSPTHLIKTRGQQVTLRCSSQSGHNTVSWYQQALGQGPQFIFQYYREEENGRGNFPPRFSGLQFPNYSSELNVNALELDDSALYLCASSSGGLNYGYTFGSGTRLTVV.

The chain employs TRBV6-6 and TRBJ1-1; D is unclear. Trimming removed 7 bases from V and 3 bases from J, with 6 bases in between. The CDR3 consists of 11 residues. CDR1 and CDR2 from the germline V gene are MNHNY and SVGAGI (reference sequence). The chain's CDR3 is CASTGDTEAFF. In DNA form, the CDR3 reads TGTGCCAGCACCGGGGACACTGAAGCTTTCTTT.

The chain links TRBV28 to TRBJ2-3; D is perhaps TRBD2 (6 bases). Germline CDR1 reads MDHEN; CDR2 reads SYDVKM. Trimming stripped 7 bases from V and 6 bases from J, with 14 bases between. The CDR3 totals 13 residues. The CDR3 nucleotides are TGTGCCAGCACCTCGAGGAGGGTCGATACGCAGTATTTT. It yields the protein CASTSRRVDTQYF.

J is TRBJ1-5 and V is TRBV28, with 7 bases that match TRBD1. Germline V CDR1 and CDR2: MDHEN, SYDVKM. The ends lost 2 bases at V and 0 bases at J; junction bases unmatched: 4. This CDR3 is 16 amino acids long. This CDR3 reads CASSLPGTVSNQPQHF. Here the CDR3 DNA reads TGTGCCAGCAGTTTACCCGGGACAGTTAGCAATCAGCCCCAGCATTTT. The full variable domain, completed using reference TRBV28 and TRBJ1-5, is DVKVTQSSRYLVKRTGEKVFLECVQDMDHENMFWYRQDPGLGLRLIYFSYDVKMKEKGDIPEGYSVSREKKERFSLILESASTNQTSMYLCASSLPGTVSNQPQHFGDGTRLSIL.

This clone was seen a single time. The rearrangement joins TRBV28 to TRBJ2-4; TRBD2 matches at 7 bases. This CDR3 is 14 amino acids long. After removal of 6 bases from V and 1 base from J, the junction contained 3 bases not matched to a gene. Germline V gene data show CDR1 as MDHEN and CDR2 as SYDVKM. The CDR3 DNA follows: TGTGCCAGCAGACCCGGGGGGGCCAAAAACATTCAGTACTTC. It yields the protein CASRPGGAKNIQYF.

The genes are TRBV7-2 and TRBJ2-7, with 13 bases identical to TRBD2. The germline gives CDR1 SGHTA, CDR2 FQGNSA. The CDR3 totals 15 residues. Trimming cost V 4 bases and J 4 bases; bases outside gene matches: 4. CDR3 nucleotides: TGTGCCAGCAGCTCACTAGCGGGAGGGCCATACGAGCAGTACTTC. It specifies CASSSLAGGPYEQYF.

On this clone: A much bigger clone sits one base away, suggesting this may be a read error. This is likely a read error, given that the CDR3 carries no conserved phenylalanine or tryptophan at its end. The DNA is left out, because the CDR3 cannot be placed on it with certainty; the CDR3 is given as TCRdb lists it. This rearrangement joins TRBV5-4 to TRBJ1-2. Per germline, CDR1 SGHNT and CDR2 YYREEE (reference sequence). The CDR3 adds up to 12 amino acids, both ends counted. CDR3 loop: CASSSEGRQRRI.

The CDR3 sequence: CASSPTPLTGGQPQHF. The CDR3 DNA sequence: TGCGCCAGCAGCCCCACCCCTTTGACAGGGGGACAGCCCCAGCATTTT. The V and J genes are TRBV5-1 and TRBJ1-5; 9 nucleotides agree with TRBD1. The CDR3 is 16 amino acids. With V trimmed by 4 bases and J by 7 bases, 12 bases remained unmatched. The germline CDR1 and CDR2 sequences are SGHRS and YFSETQ. The variable domain in full, completed from reference TRBV5-1 and TRBJ1-5, reads KAGVTQTPRYLIKTRGQQVTLSCSPISGHRSVSWYQQTPGQGLQFLFEYFSETQRNKGNFPGRFSGRQFSNSRSEMNVSTLELGDSALYLCASSPTPLTGGQPQHFGDGTRLSIL.

This chain uses TRBV6-6 with TRBJ2-4, with D unclear. With 5 bases removed from V and 0 bases from J, the gap between germline ends came to 8 bases. The CDR3 extends over 14 amino acids. Germline V lookup: CDR1 MNHNY, CDR2 SVGAGI (reference sequence). The DNA of the CDR3 is TGTGCCAGCAGTGATGACGGAGCCAAAAACATTCAGTACTTC. This codes for CASSDDGAKNIQYF.

The V gene is TRBV18, the J gene TRBJ2-7; 11 nucleotides match TRBD2. The CDR3 is 16 residues long. CDR1 is KGHSH and CDR2 is LQKENI in the germline V gene. Trimming took 3 bases from V and 6 from J; bases not matched to a gene: 10. The CDR3 nucleotides read TGTGCCAGCTCACCCTTTGAACTAGCGGGAGCTGGCGAGCAGTACTTC. This encodes CASSPFELAGAGEQYF.

The chain recombines TRBV5-4 with TRBJ2-7; D not resolved. Germline V gives CDR1 SGHNT, CDR2 YYREEE (reference sequence). The CDR3 length is 12 residues. V shed 3 bases and J shed 5 bases, with 9 bases lying between them. The CDR3 sequence is CASSSNGDEQYF. CDR3 bases: TGTGCCAGCAGCTCGAATGGGGACGAGCAGTACTTC.

This sequence joins TRBV5-6 and TRBJ2-1; D possibly corresponds to TRBD1 (6 bases). Germline loops: CDR1 SGHDT, CDR2 YYEEEE. The CDR3 spans 12 residues. V was shortened by 2 bases and J by 15 bases, with 15 bases between the two germline ends. CDR3 amino acids: CASSLQGERGFF. In DNA, the CDR3 is TGTGCCAGCAGCTTACAGGGCGAGCGAGGGTTCTTC.

V gene TRBV5-1 combines with J gene TRBJ2-2; D remains ambiguous. V was shortened by 0 bases and J by 0 bases, with 9 bases between the two germline ends. The CDR3 totals 16 residues. Germline loops: CDR1 SGHRS, CDR2 YFSETQ. This CDR3 reads CASSLGGSSNTGELFF. The CDR3 coding sequence is TGCGCCAGCAGCTTGGGTGGCTCATCGAACACCGGGGAGCTGTTTTTT.

Worth noting for this clone: Other DNA sequences within the sample encode an identical CDR3. J is TRBJ1-1 and V is TRBV29-1, with a tentative D call TRBD1 (5 bases). Per germline, CDR1 SQVTM and CDR2 ANQGSEA. V was pared by 4 bases and J by 2 bases, with 11 bases between. The CDR3 loop spans 13 amino acids. Written as DNA, the CDR3 is TGCAGCGTTGGCGGGACGGTAAACACTGAAGCTTTCTTT. Its translation is CSVGGTVNTEAFF.

Turning to this clone: A much larger clone is a single base away; this may be a read error. V usage is TRBV5-6 and J usage is TRBJ2-1, with 9 bases aligning to TRBD2. The germline V gene encodes CDR1 SGHDT and CDR2 YYEEEE. This CDR3 region has 16 residues. Written as DNA, the CDR3 is TGTGTCAGCAGCTCTACCGGGACTAGCAGAGACAATGAGCAGTTCTTC. Translating gives CVSSSTGTSRDNEQFF.

The rearrangement links TRBV28 to TRBJ2-7; 9 bases fit TRBD1. The CDR3 spans 18 residues. CDR1 is MDHEN, CDR2 SYDVKM, per germline. With V trimmed by 6 bases and J by 11 bases, 26 bases remained unmatched. This CDR3 reads CASSSGQGRRYSQFREYF. The CDR3 bases are TGTGCCAGCAGCTCCGGACAGGGGCGTCGGTATAGTCAATTTAGGGAGTACTTC.

A few counts support this clone. This chain joins TRBV6-5 and TRBJ2-5; D might be TRBD2 (6 bases). The germline V gene encodes CDR1 MNHEY and CDR2 SVGAGI. There are 13 residues in the CDR3. Trimming left V 10 bases short and J 5 bases short, with 17 bases between. DNA of the CDR3: TGTGCCATTGGAGGGAGGAGAGGGGAGACCCAGTACTTC. This translates into CAIGGRRGETQYF.

J is TRBJ2-7 and V is TRBV11-1; D is perhaps TRBD1 (6 bases). From germline, CDR1 is SGHAT and CDR2 FQDESV (reference sequence). V lost 1 base, J lost 3 bases, and 7 bases lay in between. The CDR3 is made up of 13 amino acids. In DNA form, the CDR3 reads TGTGCCAGCAGCTTAGTAGGGGGCTACGAGCAGTACTTC. Residues: CASSLVGGYEQYF.

This clone showed up just a few times. The rearrangement uses TRBV30 and TRBJ1-4; D is uncertain. The V end was cut by 2 bases, the J end by 8 bases, with 6 bases between. This CDR3 contains 11 residues. Germline values: CDR1 GTSNPN, CDR2 SVGIG (reference sequence). CDR3 coding DNA: TGTGCCTGGAGTCAAGGGGAAAAACTGTTTTTT. Translated, it gives CAWSQGEKLFF.

The chain recombines TRBV9 with TRBJ2-7; perhaps TRBD2 as D (6 bases). CDR3 length: 15 residues. Germline-derived CDR1 and CDR2 are SGDLS and YYNGEE. Trimming removed 4 bases at V and 3 bases at J, with 17 bases between. The CDR3 here is CASSYLGTSDYEQYF. CDR3 bases: TGTGCCAGCAGCTACCTGGGGACTTCGGACTACGAGCAGTACTTC.

The rearrangement joins TRBV29-1 to TRBJ2-2; tentative D call: TRBD2 (6 bases). The germline V gene encodes CDR1 SQVTM and CDR2 ANQGSEA. CDR3 length equals 12 residues. Trimming left V 1 base short and J 6 bases short, with 6 bases between. The CDR3 loop is CSVEAGAGELFF. CDR3 DNA: TGCAGCGTTGAAGCGGGAGCCGGGGAGCTGTTTTTT.

This clone was observed a single time. The CDR3 DNA is TGTGCCAGCAGTTTCAGGTCTAGGGAGAATCGGCGGGCGGCGGGGGATGAGCAGTTCTTC. Residues: CASSFRSRENRRAAGDEQFF. V is TRBV28 and J is TRBJ2-1; 7 positions match TRBD2. This CDR3 has 20 residues. From germline, CDR1 is MDHEN and CDR2 SYDVKM. With V trimmed by 3 bases and J by 8 bases, 25 bases remained unmatched.

This clone was seen more than once but under ten times. Different DNA sequences within this sample yield the same CDR3. This rearrangement joins TRBV30 to TRBJ1-1; D gene unclear. Germline assignment: CDR1 GTSNPN and CDR2 SVGIG (reference sequence). The CDR3 spans 13 residues. Trimming pared 4 bases from V and 1 base from J, leaving 10 bases between. The CDR3 here is CAWILRRNTEAFF. CDR3 coding DNA: TGTGCCTGGATACTAAGGAGGAACACTGAAGCTTTCTTT.

CDR3 sequence: CASSETRGLETQYF. CDR3 bases: TGTGCCAGCAGTGAAACCAGGGGGCTAGAGACCCAGTACTTC. The chain is built from TRBV2 and TRBJ2-5; 8 positions match TRBD1. J lost 4 bases, V lost 2 bases, and 3 bases had no gene match. This CDR3 region has 14 residues. Per germline, CDR1 SNHLY and CDR2 FYNNEI.

The chain joins TRBV10-3 to TRBJ2-2, with D perhaps matching TRBD1 (6 bases). Deletions cut 2 bases from V and 1 base from J, with 11 bases between. In germline, CDR1 is ENHRY, CDR2 SYGVKD. The CDR3 extends over 16 amino acids. The CDR3 loop reads CAISEGLGQNTGELFF. CDR3 DNA: TGTGCCATCAGTGAGGGCCTGGGACAGAACACCGGGGAGCTGTTTTTT.

The chain is built from TRBV10-3 and TRBJ1-5; 9 bases map to TRBD1. Germline V lookup: CDR1 ENHRY, CDR2 SYGVKD. The CDR3 loop spans 14 amino acids. The junction had 4 bases not matched to a gene; V was cut back by 4 bases and J by 6 bases. CDR3 region: CAISVDRGSQPQHF. CDR3 DNA sequence: TGTGCCATCAGTGTGGACAGGGGTTCTCAGCCCCAGCATTTT.